This is a list of T cell receptor beta chains from one sample in a study of cytomegalovirus exposure and HLA in healthy donors. Measured with immunoSEQ multiplex PCR; TCRdb has only the in-frame clones, and not every one. The data show about 59,000 clones, approximately 80% seen once. Sequenced material: PBMCs. The receptors here all came from a human donor in good health. Both conserved end residues are part of each CDR3. A D gene is named only where the DNA matches it firmly. Where a row states a size, it is once, few, many or the class of an expanded clone; other rows omit it.

d_call: TRBD2; v_call: TRBV30; j_call: TRBJ2-1; clone_size: NA; cdr3_nt: TGTGCCTGGAGCGCAGCCGGGACTAAGCACAATGAGCAGTTCTTC; cdr3_aa: CAWSAAGTKHNEQFF
d_call: TRBD1; v_call: TRBV11-1; j_call: TRBJ1-3; clone_size: NA; cdr3_nt: TGTGCCAGCAGCCGTGTGGCCGGGACAGCGTTGACTACTGGAAACACCATATATTTT; cdr3_aa: CASSRVAGTALTTGNTIYF
d_call: TRBD1; v_call: TRBV7-2; j_call: TRBJ2-5; clone_size: NA; cdr3_nt: TGTGCCAGCAGCTTTAGATGGGACAGGAGCCAAGAGACCCAGTACTTC; cdr3_aa: CASSFRWDRSQETQYF
d_call: TRBD1; v_call: TRBV15; j_call: TRBJ1-4; clone_size: NA; cdr3_nt: TGTGCCACCAGCATGAGGGACAGCAAAACTAATGAAAAACTGTTTTTT; cdr3_aa: CATSMRDSKTNEKLFF
d_call: NA; v_call: TRBV13; j_call: TRBJ1-1; clone_size: NA; cdr3_nt: TGTGCCAGCAGCTTAACATTCTTTAGCCCCGGAGCTTTCTTT; cdr3_aa: CASSLTFFSPGAFF
d_call: NA; v_call: TRBV21-1; j_call: TRBJ2-1; clone_size: NA; cdr3_nt: TGTGCCAGCAGCACCATAGCGGGGGAAAATATTTCCTACAATGAGCAGTTCTTC; cdr3_aa: CASSTIAGENISYNEQFF
d_call: TRBD1; v_call: TRBV7-8; j_call: TRBJ1-1; clone_size: NA; cdr3_nt: TGTGCCAGCGGGACAGCTTACACTGAAGCTTTCTTT; cdr3_aa: CASGTAYTEAFF
d_call: TRBD1; v_call: TRBV27; j_call: TRBJ1-1; clone_size: NA; cdr3_nt: TGTGCCAGTTCGCTCTTGACAGGGGGGCCGAACACTGAAGCTTTCTTT; cdr3_aa: CASSLLTGGPNTEAFF
d_call: NA; v_call: TRBV4-3; j_call: TRBJ2-1; clone_size: NA; cdr3_nt: TGCGCCAGCAGCCAAGATAGTTATGGGGCCAGTCGCTCCTACAATGAGCAGTTCTTC; cdr3_aa: CASSQDSYGASRSYNEQFF
d_call: TRBD1; v_call: TRBV5-8; j_call: TRBJ1-4; clone_size: NA; cdr3_nt: TGTGCCAGCAGCTTGGACAGGGGTAATGAAAAACTGTTTTTT; cdr3_aa: CASSLDRGNEKLFF
d_call: TRBD1; v_call: TRBV5-1; j_call: TRBJ1-6; clone_size: few; cdr3_nt: TGCGCCAGCAGCCTTGGCCTCGGACAGGGAAATTCACCCCTCCACTTT; cdr3_aa: CASSLGLGQGNSPLHF
d_call: NA; v_call: TRBV6-5; j_call: TRBJ2-7; clone_size: NA; cdr3_nt: TGTGCCAGCAGCCGGGAGTTCCGGTCCTACGAGCAGTACTTC; cdr3_aa: CASSREFRSYEQYF
d_call: NA; v_call: TRBV23-1; j_call: TRBJ2-5; clone_size: few; cdr3_nt: TGCGCCAGCAGTCATAAAACCAGGACATCCTCTGTACAAGAGACCCAGTACTTC; cdr3_aa: CASSHKTRTSSVQETQYF
d_call: NA; v_call: TRBV27; j_call: TRBJ2-5; clone_size: once; cdr3_nt: TGTGCCAGCAGTTTTGGCAGGAAAGAGACCCAGTACTTC; cdr3_aa: CASSFGRKETQYF
d_call: NA; v_call: TRBV28; j_call: TRBJ2-1; clone_size: NA; cdr3_nt: TGTGCCAGCAGTTTAGATGTCCGGTTAAATGAGCAGTTCTTC; cdr3_aa: CASSLDVRLNEQFF
d_call: NA; v_call: TRBV5-8; j_call: TRBJ1-1; clone_size: few; cdr3_nt: TGTGCCAGCAGCCAGGGGAACACTGAAGCTTTCTTT; cdr3_aa: CASSQGNTEAFF
d_call: NA; v_call: TRBV7-8; j_call: TRBJ2-7; clone_size: NA; cdr3_nt: TGTGCCAGCAGCCGAAACTCCCGGGACATCGGCTCCTACGAGCAGTACTTC; cdr3_aa: CASSRNSRDIGSYEQYF
d_call: NA; v_call: TRBV7-2; j_call: TRBJ2-1; clone_size: NA; cdr3_nt: TGTGCCAGCAGCGGCCTTTCTTACAATGAGCAGTTCTTC; cdr3_aa: CASSGLSYNEQFF
d_call: NA; v_call: TRBV5-1; j_call: TRBJ2-7; clone_size: once; cdr3_nt: TGCGCCAGCAGCTGGGGCACAGGGTGGTACGAGCAGTACTTC; cdr3_aa: CASSWGTGWYEQYF
d_call: NA; v_call: TRBV5-8; j_call: TRBJ2-3; clone_size: NA; cdr3_nt: TGTGCCAGCAGCTTGGTTGGCCATACGCAGTATTTT; cdr3_aa: CASSLVGHTQYF
d_call: TRBD1; v_call: TRBV19; j_call: TRBJ1-2; clone_size: NA; cdr3_nt: TGTGCCAGTAGTCCCCTCGCCCCCGCGACAGGGCGAGCTAACTATGGCTACACCTTC; cdr3_aa: CASSPLAPATGRANYGYTF
d_call: TRBD1; v_call: TRBV15; j_call: TRBJ1-1; clone_size: NA; cdr3_nt: TGTGCCACCAGCAGAGATCTCGGGACAGGGTATATCACTGAAGCTTTCTTT; cdr3_aa: CATSRDLGTGYITEAFF
d_call: NA; v_call: TRBV2; j_call: TRBJ2-7; clone_size: NA; cdr3_nt: TGTGCCAGCACCCCAGAGGGATATTTACCTGTCTACGAGCAGTACTTC; cdr3_aa: CASTPEGYLPVYEQYF
d_call: NA; v_call: TRBV29-1; j_call: TRBJ2-5; clone_size: NA; cdr3_nt: TGCAGCGGGCAAGACAGGCGACAAGAGACCCAGTACTTC; cdr3_aa: CSGQDRRQETQYF
d_call: NA; v_call: TRBV7-3; j_call: TRBJ2-1; clone_size: NA; cdr3_nt: TGTGCCAGCGCCCTTGGCGGTGAGCAGTTCTTC; cdr3_aa: CASALGGEQFF
d_call: NA; v_call: TRBV9; j_call: TRBJ2-2; clone_size: NA; cdr3_nt: TGTGCCAGCAGCGTAGACCGGAGAGAGGTTAACTGGCGGACCGGGGAGCTGTTTTTT; cdr3_aa: CASSVDRREVNWRTGELFF
d_call: NA; v_call: TRBV18; j_call: TRBJ1-1; clone_size: NA; cdr3_nt: TGTGCCAGCTCACCAACAGGGAGGGACACTGAAGCTTTCTTT; cdr3_aa: CASSPTGRDTEAFF
d_call: NA; v_call: TRBV11-2; j_call: TRBJ2-7; clone_size: NA; cdr3_nt: TGTGCCAGCAGCTTAGGGGCAGGGGTTTCCTACGAGCAGTACTTC; cdr3_aa: CASSLGAGVSYEQYF
d_call: NA; v_call: TRBV30; j_call: TRBJ1-4; clone_size: NA; cdr3_nt: TGTGCCTGGAGTGTATTGGGGGGGGCTAATGAAAAACTGTTTTTT; cdr3_aa: CAWSVLGGANEKLFF
d_call: NA; v_call: TRBV2; j_call: TRBJ2-7; clone_size: NA; cdr3_nt: TGTGCCAGCAGTGTCGGGTCCTACGAGCAGTACTTC; cdr3_aa: CASSVGSYEQYF
d_call: TRBD1; v_call: TRBV5-6; j_call: TRBJ2-7; clone_size: NA; cdr3_nt: TGTGCCAGCAGCCCAGGACAGGTTTACGAGCAGTACTTC; cdr3_aa: CASSPGQVYEQYF
d_call: NA; v_call: TRBV30; j_call: TRBJ1-3; clone_size: NA; cdr3_nt: TGTGCCTGGAGCCAACACCAGGGTTTAGGAAACACCATATATTTT; cdr3_aa: CAWSQHQGLGNTIYF
d_call: NA; v_call: TRBV27; j_call: TRBJ2-7; clone_size: NA; cdr3_nt: TGTGCCAGCACTGTAGCGGCCTACATCCACGAGCAGTACTTC; cdr3_aa: CASTVAAYIHEQYF
d_call: TRBD2; v_call: TRBV11-2; j_call: TRBJ2-7; clone_size: NA; cdr3_nt: TGTGCCAGCAGCTTAGCAGCGGGAGGGCCCTACGAGCAGTACTTC; cdr3_aa: CASSLAAGGPYEQYF
d_call: NA; v_call: TRBV7-9; j_call: TRBJ2-5; clone_size: NA; cdr3_nt: TGTGCCAGCAGCTTAATTTCGGCCGTCGGACTGACCCAGTACTTC; cdr3_aa: CASSLISAVGLTQYF
d_call: TRBD1; v_call: TRBV5-1; j_call: TRBJ1-1; clone_size: NA; cdr3_nt: TGCGCCAGCAGCTTGGAAGGGGGCCAGACTGAAGCTTTCTTT; cdr3_aa: CASSLEGGQTEAFF
d_call: TRBD1; v_call: TRBV7-9; j_call: TRBJ1-2; clone_size: few; cdr3_nt: TGTTCCAGCAGTCGACCCGGGACAGGGGGGAGCTATGGCTACACCTTC; cdr3_aa: CSSSRPGTGGSYGYTF
d_call: NA; v_call: TRBV7-2; j_call: TRBJ1-6; clone_size: NA; cdr3_nt: TGTGCCAGCAGCGCAAACTCAGGCAGGGTTGGTTCACCCCTCCACTTT; cdr3_aa: CASSANSGRVGSPLHF
d_call: NA; v_call: TRBV7-8; j_call: TRBJ1-1; clone_size: NA; cdr3_nt: TGTGCCAGCAGCTTAGGAGAGAGCACTGAAGCTTTCTTT; cdr3_aa: CASSLGESTEAFF
d_call: TRBD1; v_call: TRBV5-1; j_call: TRBJ2-7; clone_size: NA; cdr3_nt: TGCGCCAACAAAGGACAGGGACCCTACGAGCAGTACTTC; cdr3_aa: CANKGQGPYEQYF
d_call: TRBD1; v_call: TRBV19; j_call: TRBJ2-2; clone_size: NA; cdr3_nt: TGTGCCAGTAGTCCCCTGACAGGGGCGAACACCGGGGAGCTGTTTTTT; cdr3_aa: CASSPLTGANTGELFF
d_call: NA; v_call: TRBV14; j_call: TRBJ2-7; clone_size: NA; cdr3_nt: TGTGCCAGCAGCCGCGCAGGGGCCTACGAGCAGTACTTC; cdr3_aa: CASSRAGAYEQYF
d_call: NA; v_call: TRBV2; j_call: TRBJ1-5; clone_size: NA; cdr3_nt: TGTGCCAGCAGTGAGGGGGCTTCAAGTCAGCCCCAGCATTTT; cdr3_aa: CASSEGASSQPQHF
d_call: NA; v_call: TRBV15; j_call: TRBJ2-2; clone_size: few; cdr3_nt: TGTGCCACTTCGTGGGGGCCGAACACCGGGGAGCTGTTTTTT; cdr3_aa: CATSWGPNTGELFF
d_call: TRBD1; v_call: TRBV19; j_call: TRBJ2-7; clone_size: NA; cdr3_nt: TGTGCCAGTAGTATGCGCCCCGGGACAGGGGGTCTCTACGAGCAGTACTTC; cdr3_aa: CASSMRPGTGGLYEQYF
d_call: TRBD2; v_call: TRBV11-1; j_call: TRBJ2-2; clone_size: NA; cdr3_nt: TGTGCCAGCAGCTTAGATCCGCGGGGGGCTACCGGGGAGCTGTTTTTT; cdr3_aa: CASSLDPRGATGELFF
d_call: NA; v_call: TRBV7-2; j_call: TRBJ2-7; clone_size: NA; cdr3_nt: TGTGCCAGCAGCTTAGGGTACAGGGCGGGAGCGTCCTACGAGCAGTACTTC; cdr3_aa: CASSLGYRAGASYEQYF
d_call: NA; v_call: TRBV4-2; j_call: TRBJ2-2; clone_size: NA; cdr3_nt: TGTGCCAGCAGCCAAGGTCCTCTCACCGGGGAGCTGTTTTTT; cdr3_aa: CASSQGPLTGELFF
d_call: NA; v_call: TRBV18; j_call: TRBJ2-7; clone_size: NA; cdr3_nt: TGTGCCAGCTCACCGAACAGGGCGTACGAGCAGTACTTC; cdr3_aa: CASSPNRAYEQYF
d_call: TRBD2; v_call: TRBV7-8; j_call: TRBJ2-3; clone_size: NA; cdr3_nt: TGTGCCAGCAGCTTCCTAGCGGGGAGCACAGATACGCAGTATTTT; cdr3_aa: CASSFLAGSTDTQYF
d_call: TRBD1; v_call: TRBV18; j_call: TRBJ1-5; clone_size: NA; cdr3_nt: TGTGCCAGCTCACCTTGGACAGGATGGGATCTCAATCAGCCCCAGCATTTT; cdr3_aa: CASSPWTGWDLNQPQHF
d_call: NA; v_call: TRBV7-2; j_call: TRBJ2-7; clone_size: NA; cdr3_nt: TGTGCCAGCAGCTTAGGACAGGCCCTAGGGGAGCAGTACTTC; cdr3_aa: CASSLGQALGEQYF